Each of the 26 T cell receptor beta chains below was sequenced from the same sample in a study of vaccination and CD4 T cells after COVID-19. No cognate antigen is known for these TCRs. Sample treatment: approximately 11-day PBMC culture with coronavirus spike peptide pools or control peptides (ViraFEST assay). Oncomine TCR Beta short-read sequencing was applied to DNA from cultured CD4+ T cells. TCRdb redid the calling of the PCR reads with MiXCR, one entry per CDR3 protein. The sample shows over 8,500 distinct CDR3 sequences, just over 70% of them seen only once. Sequenced input: CD4+ T cells from blood, cultured in vitro. The receptors were sampled from a human donor who had recovered from COVID-19.

This chain connects TRBV28 to TRBJ2-7; D remains unclear. V dropped 7 bases and J dropped 0 bases, with 16 bases sitting between them. The germline V gene has CDR1 MDHEN and CDR2 SYDVKM. This CDR3 contains 15 residues. The CDR3 protein is CASIPSGLSSYEQYF. DNA of the CDR3: TGTGCCAGCATTCCATCTGGGCTAAGCTCCTACGAGCAGTACTTC.

The V and J genes are TRBV15 and TRBJ2-7, with D tentatively TRBD2 (5 bases). Germline V gene lookup returns CDR1 LNHNV and CDR2 YYDKDF (reference sequence). The CDR3 has 15 amino acids. Trimming removed 0 bases at V and 1 base at J, with 10 bases between. The CDR3 sequence is CATSRDGSGSYEQYF. The CDR3 DNA reads as TGTGCCACCAGCAGAGATGGCAGCGGTTCCTACGAGCAGTACTTC.

The J gene is TRBJ2-5, the V gene TRBV7-2; possibly TRBD2 for D (5 bases). Germline loops: CDR1 SGHTA, CDR2 FQGNSA. V gave up 5 bases and J gave up 7 bases, with 8 bases separating them. CDR3 length equals 11 residues. CDR3 DNA: TGTGCCAGCAGCGAGGCGGGGACCCAGTACTTC. It is translated as CASSEAGTQYF.

The gene calls are TRBV4-3 and TRBJ1-2; TRBD1 aligns across 10 bases. CDR3 length equals 15 residues. Looked up from germline, CDR1 is LGHNA and CDR2 is YSLEER. V gave up 3 bases and J gave up 4 bases; unmatched junction bases: 5. CDR3 in DNA: TGCGCCAGCAGCCAGATAGGGACAGGGGCCTATGGCTACACCTTC. This sequence encodes CASSQIGTGAYGYTF.

The rearrangement joins TRBV7-9 to TRBJ2-1; 9 nucleotides match TRBD2. J lost 7 bases, V lost 0 bases, and 4 bases had no gene match. The CDR3 extends over 15 amino acids. The germline gives CDR1 SEHNR, CDR2 FQNEAQ (reference sequence). CDR3 in amino acids: CASSLAASGVNEQFF. The CDR3 coding sequence is TGTGCCAGCAGCTTAGCAGCTAGCGGGGTGAATGAGCAGTTCTTC.

The rearrangement joins TRBV7-6 to TRBJ2-3, with D uncertain. Trimming left V 5 bases short and J 3 bases short, with 9 bases between. The CDR3 runs to 13 residues. The germline gives CDR1 SGHVS, CDR2 FNYEAQ. The CDR3 spells CASSPRRTDTQYF. The CDR3 DNA reads as TGTGCCAGCAGCCCCCGCAGGACAGATACGCAGTATTTT.

V gene TRBV28 combines with J gene TRBJ1-1, with 7 bases lining up with TRBD1. Germline V gene lookup returns CDR1 MDHEN and CDR2 SYDVKM. Trimming at V came to 6 bases and at J to 3 bases, leaving 7 bases not matched to a gene. CDR3 length equals 14 residues. CDR3 in amino acids: CASSLRQGDTEAFF. Written as DNA, the CDR3 is TGTGCCAGCAGCCTAAGACAGGGCGACACTGAAGCTTTCTTT.

The chain employs TRBV2 and TRBJ2-3; no firm D call. CDR3 size: 13 residues. Per germline, CDR1 SNHLY and CDR2 FYNNEI. V was shortened by 3 bases and J by 4 bases, with 8 bases between the two germline ends. CDR3 residues: CASSEGTADTQYF. As DNA, the CDR3 is TGTGCCAGCAGTGAGGGTACCGCAGATACGCAGTATTTT. Based on the CDR3 plus reference TRBV2 and TRBJ2-3, the full variable domain is EPEVTQTPSHQVTQMGQEVILRCVPISNHLYFYWYRQILGQKVEFLVSFYNNEISEKSEIFDDQFSVERPDGSNFTLKIRSTKLEDSAMYFCASSEGTADTQYFGPGTRLTVL.

The chain has TRBV7-9 and TRBJ2-7, with D uncertain. Trimming took off 3 bases at V and 2 bases at J, with 11 bases between the two ends. The CDR3 has 14 amino acids. From germline, CDR1 is SEHNR and CDR2 FQNEAQ (reference sequence). The CDR3 is CASSLGFPTYEQYF. As DNA, the CDR3 is TGTGCCAGCAGCTTGGGGTTCCCGACCTACGAGCAGTACTTC.

The chain uses TRBV24-1 and TRBJ2-1, with D perhaps matching TRBD2 (6 bases). Between the trimmed V and J ends, which lost 1 base and 3 bases, there was a span of 9 bases. Germline V gene data show CDR1 as KGHDR and CDR2 as SFDVKD. The CDR3 sequence is 15 residues long. CDR3 sequence: CATSDFRGLYNEQFF. The CDR3 region has the DNA TGTGCCACCAGTGATTTTAGGGGACTCTACAATGAGCAGTTCTTC.

This clonotype was found a few times. The chain couples TRBV7-2 to TRBJ2-5; 16 nucleotides agree with TRBD2. After removal of 5 bases from V and 4 bases from J, the junction contained 4 bases not matched to a gene. CDR1 is SGHTA and CDR2 is FQGNSA in the germline V gene. The CDR3 runs 16 residues. The CDR3 is CASSGTSGRVGETQYF. CDR3 sequence (DNA): TGTGCCAGCAGCGGGACTAGCGGGAGGGTGGGAGAGACCCAGTACTTC. The complete variable domain, with remaining parts taken from reference TRBV7-2 and TRBJ2-5, reads GAGVSQSPSNKVTEKGKDVELRCDPISGHTALYWYRQSLGQGLEFLIYFQGNSAPDKSGLPSDRFSAERTGGSVSTLTIQRTQQEDSAVYLCASSGTSGRVGETQYFGPGTRLLVL.

This clonotype is termed large. This chain joins TRBV11-1 and TRBJ2-5; 7 bases line up with TRBD1. Germline values: CDR1 SGHAT, CDR2 FQDESV (reference sequence). CDR3 length: 16 residues. V shed 3 bases, J shed 4 bases, and the junction held 11 bases outside the gene matches. CDR3 nucleotide sequence: TGTGCCAGCAGCTTCACAGGGGTCGACGACGCAGAGACCCAGTACTTC. This sequence encodes CASSFTGVDDAETQYF.

The table lists this clonotype with a count of one. This sequence joins TRBV6-2 or TRBV6-3 and TRBJ2-1, with D unresolved. The CDR3 runs to 11 residues. The V gene's germline CDR1 is MNHEY and CDR2 SVGEGT. Trimming removed 8 bases at V and 8 bases at J, with 10 bases between. CDR3 nucleotide sequence: TGTGCCAGCCTAAGTATCTATGAGCAGTTCTTC. This translates into CASLSIYEQFF.

J is TRBJ1-2 and V is TRBV11-3; no reliable D call. Trimming took 1 base from V and 5 from J, leaving 2 bases between them. The CDR3 has 11 amino acids. CDR1 and CDR2 from the germline V gene are SGHNT and YENEEA. CDR3 bases: TGTGCCAGCAGCTTAGGTTATGGCTACACCTTC. This translates into CASSLGYGYTF.

The genes are TRBV5-5 and TRBJ1-6; possibly TRBD1 for D (6 bases). The CDR3 runs 15 residues. Germline assignment: CDR1 SGHKS and CDR2 YYEKEE (reference sequence). The germline V and J ends were trimmed by 4 bases and 7 bases, with 15 bases remaining between them. The CDR3 DNA reads TGTGCCAGCAGCCCCCCCTGGGGGCAAAATTCACCCCTCCACTTT. It translates to CASSPPWGQNSPLHF.

This chain links TRBV20-1 with TRBJ2-7; D ambiguous. V lost 1 base to trimming and J lost 6 bases, with 10 bases between them. Germline CDR1 is DFQATT and CDR2 is SNEGSKA (reference sequence). There are 12 residues in the CDR3. The CDR3 DNA reads TGCAGTGCTAGAGTGGTCTGGGGCGAGCAGTACTTC. Protein product: CSARVVWGEQYF.

V usage is TRBV20-1 and J usage is TRBJ2-5; TRBD2 agrees at 10 bases. The ends lost 3 bases at V and 3 bases at J; junction bases unmatched: 19. This CDR3 comprises 19 residues. Looked up from germline, CDR1 is DFQATT and CDR2 is SNEGSKA (reference sequence). Written as DNA, the CDR3 is TGCAGTGCTAGTTGGCGGGGCCCCCTCTATCTAGCGGGGGAAGAGACCCAGTACTTC. It translates to CSASWRGPLYLAGEETQYF.

The gene calls are TRBV27 and TRBJ2-5; D is undetermined. The CDR3 sequence is 12 residues long. The germline CDR1 and CDR2 sequences are MNHEY and SMNVEV (reference sequence). V lost 4 bases and J 5 bases, leaving 8 bases between the germline ends. CDR3 DNA sequence: TGTGCCAGCAGTTCAGTCTCGGAGACCCAGTACTTC. This encodes CASSSVSETQYF.

The V call is TRBV7-2, the J call TRBJ2-5; D ambiguous. Deletions cut 5 bases from V and 5 bases from J, with 9 bases between. This CDR3 spans 12 amino acids. Per the germline V gene, CDR1 is SGHTA and CDR2 is FQGNSA. CDR3 DNA: TGTGCCAGCAGCCTATGGCCCGAGACCCAGTACTTC. Protein: CASSLWPETQYF.

The rearrangement links TRBV25-1 to TRBJ2-5, with a possible D match to TRBD1 (5 bases). V was trimmed by 1 base and J by 2 bases, leaving 8 bases between them. The CDR3 is 14 residues long. Germline V CDR1 and CDR2: MGHDK, SYGVNS. In nucleotides, the CDR3 is TGTGCCAGCAGTGAATTCACAGGTCAAGAGACCCAGTACTTC. Amino acids: CASSEFTGQETQYF.

This clonotype occurred a few times. The rearrangement uses TRBV24-1 and TRBJ2-5; 9 bases map to TRBD2. Germline V lookup: CDR1 KGHDR, CDR2 SFDVKD. V lost 5 bases to trimming and J lost 4 bases; unmatched junction nucleotides: 10. The CDR3 sequence is 16 residues long. The chain's CDR3 is CATSAGSGLALETQYF. The CDR3, as DNA: TGTGCCACCAGTGCCGGGTCGGGACTAGCTTTAGAGACCCAGTACTTC.

This clonotype was seen once. The chain links TRBV7-2 to TRBJ1-6, with TRBD1 matching 7 bases. V was pared by 5 bases and J by 7 bases, with 8 bases of the junction left unmatched. The germline CDR1 and CDR2 sequences are SGHTA and FQGNSA. The CDR3 is 15 amino acids. For the CDR3, the DNA is TGTGCCAGCAGCCCCGTTGTCAGGGGGAATTCACCCCTCCACTTT. Protein: CASSPVVRGNSPLHF.

The chain couples TRBV20-1 to TRBJ1-2, with D possibly TRBD1 on 5 matching bases. Trimming took 0 bases from V and 2 from J, leaving 10 bases between them. This CDR3 is 14 amino acids long. The V gene's germline CDR1 is DFQATT and CDR2 SNEGSKA (reference sequence). The CDR3 here is CSARDGGRNYGYTF. The CDR3 region has the DNA TGCAGTGCTAGAGATGGGGGACGGAACTATGGCTACACCTTC.

A remark on this clonotype: Relative to the germline gene, one junction end is altered; a read error may explain this. The chain has TRBV5-4 and TRBJ2-5; TRBD2 aligns across 8 bases. CDR1 and CDR2 (germline): SGHNT, YYREEE (reference sequence). There are 14 residues in the CDR3. The CDR3 loop is CAGRLTSGVETQYF. DNA of the CDR3: TGTGCCGGCAGGCTAACTAGCGGAGTGGAGACCCAGTACTTC.

The rearrangement joins TRBV6-2 or TRBV6-3 to TRBJ1-1, with a weak D call TRBD1 (6 bases). The CDR3 consists of 14 residues. The ends were cut back, 4 bases at V and 1 base at J, with 10 bases in the middle. Germline V gene sequence: CDR1 MNHEY, CDR2 SVGEGT. This CDR3 reads CASSSQGRNTEAFF. As DNA, the CDR3 is TGTGCCAGCAGTTCACAGGGCCGGAACACTGAAGCTTTCTTT.

V gene TRBV19 combines with J gene TRBJ1-5; perhaps TRBD1 as D (5 bases). Between the trimmed V and J ends, which lost 6 bases and 1 base, there was a span of 13 bases. Germline-derived CDR1 and CDR2 are LNHDA and SQIVND (reference sequence). This CDR3 is built from 15 residues. The CDR3 loop reads CASSRVGVSNQPQHF. CDR3 DNA sequence: TGTGCCAGTAGCCGGGTGGGGGTAAGCAATCAGCCCCAGCATTTT.